These 26 T cell receptor beta chains were sequenced from one sample in a study of T cells in Graves' hyperthyroidism and ophthalmopathy. The TCR beta CDR3 regions underwent amplification using RNA transcripts as the source. The HTBI primer set served for first-round RT-PCR of the TCR CDR3. TCRdb analysed the multiplex PCR reads with MiXCR anew, one entry per CDR3 protein. The table records 300,000 to 350,000 distinct CDR3 sequences, more than 11% of them present only once. Material for sequencing was blood. The receptor source for this set is a woman between 25 and 40 years old with Graves' hyperthyroidism.

This clonotype was detected ten times or more. The chain links TRBV9 to TRBJ1-1; tentative D call: TRBD1 (5 bases). There are 14 residues in the CDR3. Per the germline V gene, CDR1 is SGDLS and CDR2 is YYNGEE. The V end was cut by 2 bases, the J end by 5 bases, with 13 bases between. The CDR3 sequence: CASSVLGVRTEAFF. For the CDR3, the DNA is TGTGCCAGCAGCGTGCTGGGGGTTAGAACTGAAGCTTTCTTT. Full variable domain (outside the CDR3, taken from reference TRBV9 and TRBJ1-1): DSGVTQTPKHLITATGQRVTLRCSPRSGDLSVYWYQQSLDQGLQFLIQYYNGEERAKGNILERFSAQQFPDLHSELNLSSLELGDSALYFCASSVLGVRTEAFFGQGTRLTVV.

A few counts support this clonotype. The chain combines TRBV18 with TRBJ2-1; possibly TRBD2 for D (5 bases). The V end lost 2 bases, the J end lost 0 bases, and 8 bases lay between the germline ends. Germline-derived CDR1 and CDR2 are KGHSH and LQKENI. The CDR3 is made up of 15 amino acids. This chain's CDR3 is CASSPVGSSYNEQFF. For the CDR3, the DNA is TGTGCCAGCTCACCAGTTGGGAGCTCCTACAATGAGCAGTTCTTC.

The CDR3: CASMLGVSLGNQPQHF. As DNA, the CDR3 is TGTGCCAGCATGCTAGGAGTTAGCCTTGGCAATCAGCCCCAGCATTTT. The chain uses TRBV6-1 and TRBJ1-5, with D unresolved. The V gene lost 7 bases and the J gene lost 2 bases, with 18 bases spanning the gap. From germline, CDR1 is MNHNS and CDR2 SASEGT. The CDR3 is made up of 16 amino acids.

On this clonotype itself: A much more abundant neighbour one base away suggests this may be a read error. The chain uses TRBV2 and TRBJ2-5, with TRBD2 identical over 10 bases. The CDR3 is made up of 15 amino acids. The V gene's germline CDR1 is SNHLY and CDR2 FYNNEI. This chain's CDR3 is CASSTTSGVKETQDF. The CDR3 bases are TGTGCCAGCAGCACCACTAGCGGGGTAAAAGAGACCCAGGACTTC.

This clonotype turned up a few times. The chain couples TRBV2 to TRBJ2-3; D unresolved. Per the germline V gene, CDR1 is SNHLY and CDR2 is FYNNEI. This CDR3 is 12 amino acids long. The germline V and J ends were trimmed by 4 bases and 5 bases, with 7 bases remaining between them. Here the CDR3 DNA reads TGTGCCAGCAGTGTCTGGGGAGATACGCAGTATTTT. Residues: CASSVWGDTQYF.

With respect to this clonotype: One end of the junction does not line up with germline, which may come from a read error. The chain carries TRBV19 and TRBJ2-4; D possibly corresponds to TRBD1 (6 bases). Per germline, CDR1 LNHDA and CDR2 SQIVND (reference sequence). This CDR3 comprises 14 residues. The CDR3 coding sequence is TGTACCAGTAGTTTCCGGGACAAGAAAAACATTCAGTACTTC. Translation gives CTSSFRDKKNIQYF.

The sample holds many counts of this clonotype. The V call is TRBV2, the J call TRBJ2-1; no firm D call. This CDR3 spans 12 amino acids. Trimming removed 3 bases from V and 15 bases from J, with 15 bases in between. Germline V gene sequence: CDR1 SNHLY, CDR2 FYNNEI. Written as DNA, the CDR3 is TGTGCCAGCAGTGACCCAGCCAGGCAGCTGTTCTTC. Translation: CASSDPARQLFF.

V is TRBV14 and J is TRBJ2-7; 8 bases match TRBD1. The ends lost 0 bases at V and 2 bases at J; junction bases unmatched: 12. This CDR3 is 18 amino acids long. CDR1 and CDR2 (germline): SGHDN, FVKESK. The chain's CDR3 is CASSQEGGLGDRTYEQYF. The CDR3 nucleotides are TGTGCCAGCAGCCAAGAAGGGGGACTTGGGGACAGGACCTACGAGCAGTACTTC.

This clonotype was seen repeatedly, ten times or more. V usage is TRBV28 and J usage is TRBJ1-1, with D tentatively TRBD1 (5 bases). This CDR3 region has 14 residues. Germline V lookup: CDR1 MDHEN, CDR2 SYDVKM. The ends were cut back, 2 bases at V and 4 bases at J, with 11 bases in the middle. The CDR3 DNA is TGTGCCAGCAGTTTAGGGGGGTACCCCACTGAAGCTTTCTTT. Residues: CASSLGGYPTEAFF.

The V and J genes are TRBV24-1 and TRBJ2-3, with D unresolved. The CDR3 consists of 12 residues. V was shortened by 10 bases and J by 2 bases, with 9 bases between the two germline ends. Germline V CDR1 and CDR2: KGHDR, SFDVKD. The CDR3 coding sequence is TGTGCCACTAAAGGGATCACAGATACGCAGTATTTT. The encoded protein is CATKGITDTQYF.

Worth noting for this clonotype: This clone may be a read error of a much larger clone one base away. The V gene is TRBV3-1, the J gene TRBJ2-3, with D unclear. CDR3 length equals 14 residues. The germline gives CDR1 LGHDT, CDR2 YNNKEL (reference sequence). CDR3 loop: CAGSQVRRSDTQYF. CDR3 sequence (DNA): TGTGCCGGCAGCCAAGTCCGCAGGTCAGATACGCAGTATTTT.

This clonotype was counted many times. The genes are TRBV10-3 and TRBJ1-2, with unresolved D. The CDR3 is made up of 15 amino acids. The ends were cut back, 7 bases at V and 6 bases at J, with 21 bases in the middle. In germline, CDR1 is ENHRY, CDR2 SYGVKD. This CDR3 is CAITGKQGTPDGYTF. CDR3 sequence (DNA): TGTGCCATCACGGGAAAGCAAGGAACCCCAGATGGCTACACCTTC.

In this sample, this clonotype turned up many times. The chain couples TRBV19 to TRBJ1-2, with a weak D call TRBD1 (6 bases). Per the germline V gene, CDR1 is LNHDA and CDR2 is SQIVND (reference sequence). The CDR3 loop spans 14 amino acids. Trimming shortened V by 5 bases and J by 10 bases, and 20 bases separated the two germline ends. The CDR3 DNA follows: TGTGCCAGTAGTGCCTCACAGGGAAGAAGCGACTACACCTTC. Translated: CASSASQGRSDYTF.

This clonotype was detected many times. Here the CDR3 reads CASSDGQPGGSPLHF. The CDR3 DNA is TGTGCCAGCAGTGATGGGCAGCCAGGTGGTTCACCCCTCCACTTT. V usage is TRBV6-1 and J usage is TRBJ1-6, with no clear D. This CDR3 spans 15 amino acids. In germline, CDR1 is MNHNS, CDR2 SASEGT. Trimming took 3 bases from V and 9 from J, leaving 15 bases between them.

This clonotype has ten or more counts. The chain employs TRBV28 and TRBJ2-5; D tentatively fits TRBD1 or TRBD2 (5 bases each). Germline loops: CDR1 MDHEN, CDR2 SYDVKM. The V and J ends lost 6 bases and 4 bases respectively, with 12 bases between them. This CDR3 comprises 13 residues. CDR3 region: CASRVGGAETQYF. The CDR3 bases are TGTGCCAGCAGGGTTGGGGGAGCAGAGACCCAGTACTTC.

In its sample, this clonotype was seen many times. J is TRBJ2-3 and V is TRBV6-5; possibly TRBD2 for D (6 bases). The germline gives CDR1 MNHEY, CDR2 SVGAGI. V was cut by 0 bases and J by 5 bases, with 15 bases left in between. The CDR3 consists of 16 residues. DNA of the CDR3: TGTGCCAGCAGTTACTCGATCGGAGGGGACGGAGATACGCAGTATTTT. This sequence encodes CASSYSIGGDGDTQYF.

This clonotype appeared a few times. The chain is built from TRBV20-1 and TRBJ2-3, with D uncertain. The CDR3 has 14 amino acids. Looked up from germline, CDR1 is DFQATT and CDR2 is SNEGSKA (reference sequence). The germline V and J ends were trimmed by 4 bases and 6 bases, with 17 bases remaining between them. The DNA of the CDR3 is TGCAGTGCTACGTCTGCGGTGGGCCTGGATACGCAGTATTTT. It encodes CSATSAVGLDTQYF.

There are many counts of this clonotype. The chain is built from TRBV12-3 or TRBV12-4 and TRBJ2-5; tentatively, D is TRBD2 (6 bases). V was clipped by 5 bases and J by 5 bases, with 18 bases between them. This CDR3 comprises 15 residues. Here the CDR3 DNA reads TGTGCCAGCAGTCGCAACCCACCCCGGGAGGAGACCCAGTACTTC. Its translation is CASSRNPPREETQYF.

This clonotype was picked up a small number of times. This chain connects TRBV5-4 to TRBJ2-7; the match to TRBD2 covers 12 bases. V dropped 4 bases and J dropped 3; count of bases not matched to a gene: 14. Germline lookup yields CDR1 SGHNT and CDR2 YYREEE (reference sequence). This CDR3 region has 18 residues. The CDR3 DNA follows: TGTGCCAGCAGCCCGACACCTACTAGCGGGGGGATGGTCTACGAGCAGTACTTC. Translation: CASSPTPTSGGMVYEQYF.

The rearrangement joins TRBV3-1 to TRBJ2-3; 8 bases agree with TRBD2. Germline loops: CDR1 LGHDT, CDR2 YNNKEL (reference sequence). V lost 2 bases and J lost 3; bases outside the gene matches: 7. This CDR3 is built from 16 residues. CDR3 in DNA: TGTGCCAGCAGCCAACCAGCGGGAGTTGGGACAGATACGCAGTATTTT. It specifies CASSQPAGVGTDTQYF.

V and J are TRBV7-2 and TRBJ2-2; D might be TRBD1 or TRBD2, each matching 6 bases. The V end was cut by 3 bases, the J end by 3 bases, with 23 bases between. Germline CDR1 is SGHTA and CDR2 is FQGNSA. This CDR3 is built from 19 residues. This CDR3 is CASSFRGTGVAGDTGELFF. The CDR3 coding sequence is TGTGCCAGCAGCTTTAGGGGGACGGGAGTGGCCGGGGACACCGGGGAGCTGTTTTTT.

This clonotype was found a few times. The V call is TRBV2, the J call TRBJ2-3; 8 nucleotides match TRBD2. CDR1 SNHLY and CDR2 FYNNEI come from the germline V gene. The CDR3 loop spans 15 amino acids. Trimming at V came to 6 bases and at J to 2 bases, leaving 7 bases not matched to a gene. DNA of the CDR3: TGTGCCAGCAGATTACTAGCGGCAGCCACAGATACGCAGTATTTT. Translation gives CASRLLAAATDTQYF.

The table lists this clonotype with many counts. The chain couples TRBV12-3 or TRBV12-4 to TRBJ2-2; possible D gene TRBD1, 6 bases. V lost 5 bases and J 5 bases, leaving 24 bases between the germline ends. The CDR3 consists of 18 residues. CDR3 protein: CASSPEVAGGRGTGELFF. The CDR3 coding sequence is TGTGCCAGCAGTCCCGAGGTTGCTGGGGGCCGTGGGACCGGGGAGCTGTTTTTT.

This clonotype occurred many times. The chain joins TRBV11-2 to TRBJ2-6; no clear D gene. Germline V lookup: CDR1 SGHAT, CDR2 FQNNGV. V lost 5 bases to trimming and J lost 13 bases, with 9 bases between them. The CDR3 has 11 amino acids. The CDR3 spells CASSLSMVLTF. CDR3 sequence (DNA): TGTGCCAGCAGCCTCTCCATGGTCCTGACTTTC. The full variable domain, with the rest looked up from reference TRBV11-2 and TRBJ2-6, is EAGVAQSPRYKIIEKRQSVAFWCNPISGHATLYWYQQILGQGPKLLIQFQNNGVVDDSQLPKDRFSAERLKGVDSTLKIQPAKLEDSAVYLCASSLSMVLTFGAGSRLTVL.

The rearrangement uses TRBV5-1 and TRBJ2-7, with TRBD1 as a possible D gene (8 bases). Deletions cut 4 bases from V and 8 bases from J, with 19 bases between. CDR3 length: 14 amino acids. Looked up from germline, CDR1 is SGHRS and CDR2 is YFSETQ. This CDR3 reads CASSMDREGSQQYF. The CDR3 nucleotides read TGCGCCAGCAGCATGGACAGGGAGGGTTCCCAGCAGTACTTC.

The gene calls are TRBV5-6 and TRBJ2-1; 8 bases are a match to TRBD2. This CDR3 comprises 16 residues. The junction had 10 bases not matched to a gene; V was cut back by 3 bases and J by 5 bases. Germline CDR1 SGHDT, CDR2 YYEEEE. In DNA form, the CDR3 reads TGTGCCAGCAGCTCGTTAAGCGGGAGACCTGACAATGAGCAGTTCTTC. Protein sequence: CASSSLSGRPDNEQFF.